One and the same sample provided the 27 T cell receptor beta chains below, sequenced in a study of T cell repertoires in cytomegalovirus infection. What these receptors recognize is not known. From the reads, TCRdb called clonotypes with MiXCR, one entry per CDR3 protein. This table has 600,000 to 700,000 distinct CDR3 sequences, around 32% appearing once. This material consisted of cultured PBMCs, taken from culture after CMV antigen stimulation. The receptors stem from a human donor in good health (CMV status not recorded). Some clones in this sample may be carry-over from other donors' samples.

This clonotype has just a few counts. The gene calls are TRBV2 and TRBJ2-3; TRBD2 aligns across 11 bases. The germline V gene encodes CDR1 SNHLY and CDR2 FYNNEI. This CDR3 has 18 residues. V was pared by 5 bases and J by 0 bases, with 10 bases of the junction left unmatched. This chain's CDR3 is CASSLAGTSGSSTDTQYF. The CDR3 bases are TGTGCCAGCAGTCTAGCCGGGACTAGCGGATCTAGCACAGATACGCAGTATTTT. Complete variable domain (other parts from reference TRBV2 and TRBJ2-3): EPEVTQTPSHQVTQMGQEVILRCVPISNHLYFYWYRQILGQKVEFLVSFYNNEISEKSEIFDDQFSVERPDGSNFTLKIRSTKLEDSAMYFCASSLAGTSGSSTDTQYFGPGTRLTVL.

This chain connects TRBV29-1 to TRBJ2-7; TRBD2 is a possible D gene (7 bases). The CDR3 covers 13 residues. Germline-derived CDR1 and CDR2 are SQVTM and ANQGSEA. Trimming took off 3 bases at V and 6 bases at J, with 15 bases between the two ends. The chain's CDR3 is CSVDRAGQSEQYF. The CDR3 nucleotides are TGCAGCGTTGACCGAGCGGGACAATCCGAGCAGTACTTC.

This clonotype has only one observation. Its ends do not fully match the called genes, so a read error is possible. The gene calls are TRBV4-1 and TRBJ1-2; 7 nucleotides match TRBD1. The CDR3 extends over 14 amino acids. Germline V gene data show CDR1 as MGHRA and CDR2 as YSYEKL. The DNA of the CDR3 is TGTGCCAGCAGCCAAGGGGTGGGGACAGTAGGCTACACCTTC. Encoded protein: CASSQGVGTVGYTF.

This clonotype showed up many times. The rearrangement joins TRBV7-6 to TRBJ2-7, with D possibly TRBD2 on 5 matching bases. The CDR3 runs to 17 residues. The germline V gene encodes CDR1 SGHVS and CDR2 FNYEAQ. The V end lost 5 bases, the J end lost 2 bases, and 22 bases lay between the germline ends. The CDR3 DNA is TGTGCCAGCAGCGTCCCGATCGGACTTTTTACAACCTACGAGCAGTACTTC. This encodes CASSVPIGLFTTYEQYF.

The chain employs TRBV20-1 and TRBJ1-1; TRBD1 matches at 7 bases. The V gene's germline CDR1 is DFQATT and CDR2 SNEGSKA (reference sequence). The CDR3 spans 18 residues. After removal of 1 base from V and 0 bases from J, the junction contained 14 bases not matched to a gene. CDR3 coding DNA: TGCAGTGCTAGAGTAGTCGGCAGGGGGGTGGGCATGAACACTGAAGCTTTCTTT. Amino acid sequence: CSARVVGRGVGMNTEAFF.

The chain uses TRBV2 and TRBJ1-2; weak D call: TRBD1 (6 bases). This CDR3 is 15 amino acids long. V dropped 5 bases and J dropped 3 bases, with 16 bases sitting between them. The V gene's germline CDR1 is SNHLY and CDR2 FYNNEI. The CDR3 DNA sequence: TGTGCCAGCAGTTTACAGGGTCGGGTTCACTATGGCTACACCTTC. The encoded protein is CASSLQGRVHYGYTF.

The rearrangement joins TRBV10-3 to TRBJ2-1; TRBD2 matches at 13 bases. Trimming at V came to 3 bases and at J to 7 bases, leaving 15 bases not matched to a gene. Germline CDR1 ENHRY, CDR2 SYGVKD. The CDR3 has 19 residues. Here the CDR3 DNA reads TGTGCCATCAGTGAATCGCCTTCCAGACTAGCGGGAGGCGGGAATGAGCAGTTCTTC. Translating it yields CAISESPSRLAGGGNEQFF.

Many counts were recorded for this clonotype. The chain links TRBV11-2 to TRBJ2-3; 8 nucleotides match TRBD2. The V gene end was trimmed by 7 bases and the J gene end by 5 bases; junction bases not matched to a gene: 11. Germline CDR1 reads SGHAT; CDR2 reads FQNNGV. The CDR3 contains 15 residues. The CDR3 bases are TGTGCCAGCACCCGGGGGAGCGGGAGTGTAGATACGCAGTATTTT. Its translation is CASTRGSGSVDTQYF. The full variable domain, completed using reference TRBV11-2 and TRBJ2-3, is EAGVAQSPRYKIIEKRQSVAFWCNPISGHATLYWYQQILGQGPKLLIQFQNNGVVDDSQLPKDRFSAERLKGVDSTLKIQPAKLEDSAVYLCASTRGSGSVDTQYFGPGTRLTVL.

This clonotype has only a few counts. V and J are TRBV12-3 or TRBV12-4 and TRBJ2-1, with TRBD2 matching over 13 bases. J lost 7 bases, V lost 5 bases, and 8 bases had no gene match. This CDR3 comprises 16 residues. Here the CDR3 DNA reads TGTGCCAGCAGTCCTTGGACTAGCGGGAGTCAGAATGAGCAGTTCTTC. It specifies CASSPWTSGSQNEQFF.

V and J are TRBV7-9 and TRBJ1-4, with TRBD1 identical over 9 bases. J lost 7 bases, V lost 5 bases, and 11 bases had no gene match. The CDR3 runs to 16 residues. Germline lookup yields CDR1 SEHNR and CDR2 FQNEAQ (reference sequence). This CDR3 reads CASSPIQGQGPEKLFF. DNA of the CDR3: TGTGCCAGCAGCCCTATCCAGGGACAGGGACCTGAAAAACTGTTTTTT. Full variable domain (rest looked up from reference TRBV7-9 and TRBJ1-4): DTGVSQNPRHKITKRGQNVTFRCDPISEHNRLYWYRQTLGQGPEFLTYFQNEAQLEKSRLLSDRFSAERPKGSFSTLEIQRTEQGDSAMYLCASSPIQGQGPEKLFFGSGTQLSVL.

V usage is TRBV7-2 and J usage is TRBJ2-5, with 11 nucleotides matching TRBD2. The germline V gene has CDR1 SGHTA and CDR2 FQGNSA. V lost 5 bases, J lost 2 bases, and 7 bases stayed unmatched. This CDR3 has 16 residues. DNA for the CDR3: TGTGCCAGCAGCGCCGGACTAGCGGGTACACAAGAGACCCAGTACTTC. Amino acids: CASSAGLAGTQETQYF.

There are a few counts of this clonotype. The rearrangement uses TRBV7-2 and TRBJ1-1; D may be TRBD1 (5 bases). This CDR3 has 13 amino acids. Per the germline V gene, CDR1 is SGHTA and CDR2 is FQGNSA. Trimming stripped 4 bases from V and 4 bases from J, with 10 bases between. DNA of the CDR3: TGTGCCAGCAGCTCGCACGGGGGCACTGAAGCTTTCTTT. This gives the protein CASSSHGGTEAFF.

This clonotype appeared a few times. The rearrangement joins TRBV7-9 to TRBJ2-7, with TRBD2 matching 8 bases. This CDR3 comprises 15 residues. The germline gives CDR1 SEHNR, CDR2 FQNEAQ (reference sequence). With 3 bases clipped from V and 0 bases from J, the junction kept 4 bases outside the gene matches. The CDR3 sequence: CASSFDGRASYEQYF. CDR3 in DNA: TGTGCCAGCAGCTTTGACGGGAGGGCCTCCTACGAGCAGTACTTC.

This clonotype was seen more than once but under ten times. The chain joins TRBV7-8 to TRBJ2-1; 9 bases are a match to TRBD2. From germline, CDR1 is SGHVS and CDR2 FQNEAQ. Trimming cost V 5 bases and J 7 bases; bases outside gene matches: 9. The CDR3 runs to 15 residues. The CDR3 protein is CASSPKLAGVNEQFF. In DNA, the CDR3 is TGTGCCAGCAGCCCCAAGTTAGCGGGAGTGAATGAGCAGTTCTTC.

In its sample, this clonotype was seen many times. This sequence joins TRBV7-2 and TRBJ2-1, with D unclear. V lost 5 bases and J 0 bases, leaving 14 bases between the germline ends. The CDR3 extends over 16 amino acids. Germline V gives CDR1 SGHTA, CDR2 FQGNSA. This chain's CDR3 is CASSRRVGPSYNEQFF. DNA of the CDR3: TGTGCCAGCAGCCGCCGTGTTGGACCCTCCTACAATGAGCAGTTCTTC.

The chain joins TRBV6-2 or TRBV6-3 to TRBJ2-1, with 9 nucleotides matching TRBD1. Germline values: CDR1 MNHEY, CDR2 SVGEGT. V shed 8 bases and J 3 bases; nucleotides not matched to a gene: 5. The CDR3 extends over 14 amino acids. The CDR3 sequence: CASGTGGYYNEQFF. The DNA for the CDR3 is TGTGCCAGCGGCACAGGGGGCTACTACAATGAGCAGTTCTTC.

This clonotype has more than one count but fewer than ten. This chain joins TRBV12-3 or TRBV12-4 and TRBJ1-5, with D unresolved. Trimming left V 1 base short and J 4 bases short, with 5 bases between. CDR3 length equals 13 residues. The CDR3 loop is CASSLEENQPQHF. CDR3 bases: TGTGCCAGCAGTTTAGAGGAAAATCAGCCCCAGCATTTT.

The sample holds a few counts of this clonotype. The chain combines TRBV7-2 with TRBJ1-5; D remains ambiguous. This CDR3 has 16 amino acids. CDR1 and CDR2 from the germline V gene are SGHTA and FQGNSA. The V end lost 2 bases, the J end lost 0 bases, and 11 bases lay between the germline ends. The CDR3 spells CASSLFEVDSNQPQHF. CDR3 DNA: TGTGCCAGCAGCTTATTTGAGGTTGATAGCAATCAGCCCCAGCATTTT. Supplemented by reference TRBV7-2 and TRBJ1-5, the full variable domain reads GAGVSQSPSNKVTEKGKDVELRCDPISGHTALYWYRQSLGQGLEFLIYFQGNSAPDKSGLPSDRFSAERTGGSVSTLTIQRTQQEDSAVYLCASSLFEVDSNQPQHFGDGTRLSIL.

The chain has TRBV12-3 or TRBV12-4 and TRBJ2-1, with a weak D call TRBD2 (5 bases). The germline V and J ends were trimmed by 4 bases and 9 bases, with 10 bases remaining between them. The CDR3 has 12 amino acids. CDR3 loop: CASSYGLFEQFF. In nucleotides, the CDR3 is TGTGCCAGCAGTTACGGACTTTTTGAGCAGTTCTTC.

There are a few counts of this clonotype. The V and J genes are TRBV7-2 and TRBJ2-7; 7 positions match TRBD1. Unmatched junction bases numbered 15, after V lost 1 base and J lost 3 bases. The CDR3 extends over 18 amino acids. Germline CDR1 SGHTA, CDR2 FQGNSA. CDR3 sequence reads: CASSLGATGASTFYEQYF. The CDR3 bases are TGTGCCAGCAGCTTAGGGGCTACAGGGGCCTCGACCTTCTACGAGCAGTACTTC.

The gene calls are TRBV6-1 and TRBJ2-5; D is possibly TRBD1 or TRBD2 (5 bases each). Germline V gene data show CDR1 as MNHNS and CDR2 as SASEGT. Trimming took 6 bases from V and 7 from J, leaving 18 bases between them. CDR3 length equals 14 residues. The CDR3 coding sequence is TGTGCCAGCAGCAACATAGGGACCTGGGGGACCCAGTACTTC. It encodes CASSNIGTWGTQYF.

CDR3 nucleotides: TGTGCCAGCGCCAATAACCCCCCCGGGGGCGGAACAGATACGCAGTATTTT. Its protein is CASANNPPGGGTDTQYF. The chain is built from TRBV6-2 or TRBV6-3 and TRBJ2-3, with D tentatively TRBD1 or TRBD2 (6 bases each). CDR1 is MNHEY and CDR2 is SVGEGT in the germline V gene. The V and J ends lost 8 bases and 3 bases respectively, with 24 bases between them. The CDR3 has 17 amino acids.

This clonotype occurred a few times. The CDR3 nucleotides read TGTGCCAGCAGGGCACTAGCGGGGGGGTCGAGTGAGCAGTTCTTC. This encodes CASRALAGGSSEQFF. The V call is TRBV7-8, the J call TRBJ2-1, with 13 bases fitting TRBD2. J gave up 9 bases and V 6 bases, and 8 bases lay outside the gene matches. CDR1 is SGHVS and CDR2 is FQNEAQ in the germline V gene. This CDR3 has 15 amino acids.

At least ten counts were recorded for this clonotype. This sequence joins TRBV11-2 and TRBJ1-3; no reliable D call. In germline, CDR1 is SGHAT, CDR2 FQNNGV. The CDR3 runs to 14 residues. V lost 1 base and J lost 0, with 4 bases in between. In DNA form, the CDR3 reads TGTGCCAGCAGCTTAGCAGTCTCTGGAAACACCATATATTTT. Amino acids: CASSLAVSGNTIYF.

The V and J genes are TRBV12-3 or TRBV12-4 and TRBJ1-5; TRBD1 might be the D (6 bases). V lost 2 bases, J lost 4 bases, and 12 bases lay in between. The CDR3 loop spans 15 amino acids. For the CDR3, the DNA is TGTGCCAGCAGTTTATCCGGGACATGGAATCAGCCCCAGCATTTT. As protein: CASSLSGTWNQPQHF.

V gene TRBV25-1 combines with J gene TRBJ2-3; maybe TRBD2 (5 bases). Trimming shortened V by 0 bases and J by 1 base, and 14 bases separated the two germline ends. CDR3 length: 17 residues. Germline-derived CDR1 and CDR2 are MGHDK and SYGVNS. The CDR3 DNA reads TGTGCCAGCAGTGAATATATGGTGACGGAGGGCACAGATACGCAGTATTTT. Translation gives CASSEYMVTEGTDTQYF.

This sequence joins TRBV4-2 and TRBJ2-6; possibly TRBD1 or TRBD2 for D (6 bases each). V lost 4 bases, J lost 3 bases, and 16 bases lay in between. Germline V CDR1 and CDR2: LGHNA, YNFKEQ. This CDR3 comprises 17 residues. The DNA of the CDR3 is TGTGCCAGCAGCCGATCGGAGGGGGGCAGTGGGGCCAACGTCCTGACTTTC. Translated, it gives CASSRSEGGSGANVLTF.